The 5 T cell receptor beta chains in this list originate from one sample, sequenced in a study of T cells after yellow fever vaccination. MiXCR, applied by TCRdb to the 5' RACE reads, yields one record per CDR3 protein. The sample shows around 11,000 distinct CDR3 sequences, around 5% of them seen only once. The starting material was PBMCs, either bulk or a sorted T-cell subset (CD4+, CD8+, memory, or dextramer-sorted; not recorded which), obtained around 15 days after the first yellow fever vaccination. The receptors were sampled from a man aged 18 to 29 who received the YFV17D yellow fever vaccine.

The chain recombines TRBV4-3 with TRBJ1-3, with D tentatively TRBD1 (5 bases). Trimming took 4 bases from V and 0 from J, leaving 22 bases between them. Germline V gene lookup returns CDR1 LGHNA and CDR2 YSLEER. This CDR3 comprises 19 residues. This CDR3 is CASSPQDRGGTSSGNTIYF. The CDR3 DNA follows: TGCGCCAGCAGCCCCCAAGACCGTGGGGGGACGAGCTCTGGAAACACCATATATTTT.

Judged by abundance, this clonotype is medium-sized. The CDR3 sequence: CALAGVGTDTQYF. The CDR3 bases are TGTGCCCTAGCGGGGGTCGGCACAGATACGCAGTATTTT. J is TRBJ2-3 and V is TRBV28; TRBD2 aligns across 10 bases. CDR3 length: 13 amino acids. Germline V CDR1 and CDR2: MDHEN, SYDVKM. J gave up 1 base and V 11 bases, and 3 bases lay outside the gene matches.

This clonotype qualifies as medium-sized. The chain employs TRBV5-1 and TRBJ2-2; no clear D. The CDR3 is 14 amino acids. Trimming removed 2 bases from V and 4 bases from J, with 9 bases in between. The germline gives CDR1 SGHRS, CDR2 YFSETQ. For the CDR3, the DNA is TGCGCCAGCAGCTTTGTAGGAACCACCGGGGAGCTGTTTTTT. Translating it yields CASSFVGTTGELFF.

In this sample, this clonotype turned up many times. The V gene is TRBV6-5, the J gene TRBJ2-1, with 9 bases matching TRBD1. V shed 10 bases and J 8 bases; nucleotides not matched to a gene: 15. The CDR3 totals 15 residues. Germline lookup yields CDR1 MNHEY and CDR2 SVGAGI. CDR3 sequence: CATTSPGTGSYEQFF. As DNA, the CDR3 is TGTGCCACCACTTCCCCCGGGACAGGGTCTTATGAGCAGTTCTTC.

The J gene is TRBJ2-2, the V gene TRBV5-5; D might be TRBD2 (5 bases). V was trimmed by 4 bases and J by 9 bases, leaving 16 bases between them. The CDR3 runs 14 residues. Looked up from germline, CDR1 is SGHKS and CDR2 is YYEKEE (reference sequence). The CDR3 here is CASSLGIFSWELFF. CDR3 coding DNA: TGTGCCAGCAGCCTCGGGATCTTCAGCTGGGAGCTGTTTTTT.